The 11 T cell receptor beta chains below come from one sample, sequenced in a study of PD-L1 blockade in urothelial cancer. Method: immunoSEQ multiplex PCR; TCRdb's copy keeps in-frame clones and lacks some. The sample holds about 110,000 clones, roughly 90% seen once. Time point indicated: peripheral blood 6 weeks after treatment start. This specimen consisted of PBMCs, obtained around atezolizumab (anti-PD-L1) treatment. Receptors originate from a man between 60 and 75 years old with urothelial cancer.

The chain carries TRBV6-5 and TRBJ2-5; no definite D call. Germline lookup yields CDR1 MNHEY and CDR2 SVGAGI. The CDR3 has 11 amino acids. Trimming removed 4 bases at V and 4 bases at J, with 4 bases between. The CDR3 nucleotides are TGTGCCAGCAGTTCCTTAGAGACCCAGTACTTC. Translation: CASSSLETQYF.

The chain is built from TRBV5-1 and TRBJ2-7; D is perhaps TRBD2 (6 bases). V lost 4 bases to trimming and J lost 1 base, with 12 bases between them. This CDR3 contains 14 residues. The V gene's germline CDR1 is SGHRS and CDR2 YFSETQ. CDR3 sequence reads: CASSPGLLSYEQYF. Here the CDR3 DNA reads TGCGCCAGCAGCCCGGGACTGCTATCCTACGAGCAGTACTTC.

The CDR3 protein is CASSPGLAGEQYF. Written as DNA, the CDR3 is TGTGCCAGCAGCCCCGGACTAGCGGGCGAGCAGTACTTC. The J gene is TRBJ2-7, the V gene TRBV7-7, with 11 bases fitting TRBD2. Trimming removed 5 bases from V and 6 bases from J; junction bases left unmatched: 3. Looked up from germline, CDR1 is SSHAT and CDR2 is FNYEAQ (reference sequence). The length of the CDR3 is 13 residues.

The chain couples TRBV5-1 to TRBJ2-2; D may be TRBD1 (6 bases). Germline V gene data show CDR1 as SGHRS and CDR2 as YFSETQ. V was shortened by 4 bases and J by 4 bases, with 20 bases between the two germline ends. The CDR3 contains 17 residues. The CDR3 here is CASSTKPQGGGTGELFF. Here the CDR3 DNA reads TGCGCCAGCAGCACGAAACCACAGGGCGGAGGCACCGGGGAGCTGTTTTTT.

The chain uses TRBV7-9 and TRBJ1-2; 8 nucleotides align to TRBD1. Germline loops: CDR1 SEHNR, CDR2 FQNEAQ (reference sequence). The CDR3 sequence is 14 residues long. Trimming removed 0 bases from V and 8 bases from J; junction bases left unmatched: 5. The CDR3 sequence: CASSLASTGEGYTF. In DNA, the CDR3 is TGTGCCAGCAGCTTAGCGTCGACAGGGGAGGGCTACACCTTC.

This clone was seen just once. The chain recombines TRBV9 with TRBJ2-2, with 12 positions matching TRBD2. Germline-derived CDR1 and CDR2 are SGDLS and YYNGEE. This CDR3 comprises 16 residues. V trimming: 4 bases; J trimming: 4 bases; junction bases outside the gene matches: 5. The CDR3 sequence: CASSPGLAGPTGELFF. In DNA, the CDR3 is TGTGCCAGCAGCCCGGGACTAGCGGGTCCCACCGGGGAGCTGTTTTTT.

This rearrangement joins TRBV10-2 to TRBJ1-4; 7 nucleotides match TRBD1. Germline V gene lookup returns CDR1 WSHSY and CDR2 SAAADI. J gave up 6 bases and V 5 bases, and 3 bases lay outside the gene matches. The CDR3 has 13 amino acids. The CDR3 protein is CASSSRGYEKLFF. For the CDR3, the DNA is TGCGCCAGCAGTTCCAGGGGGTATGAAAAACTGTTTTTT.

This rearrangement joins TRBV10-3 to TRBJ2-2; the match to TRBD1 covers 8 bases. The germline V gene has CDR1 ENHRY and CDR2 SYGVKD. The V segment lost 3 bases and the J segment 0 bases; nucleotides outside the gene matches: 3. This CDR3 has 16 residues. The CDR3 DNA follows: TGTGCCATCAGTGACAGGGGGCCCGCGAACACCGGGGAGCTGTTTTTT. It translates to CAISDRGPANTGELFF.

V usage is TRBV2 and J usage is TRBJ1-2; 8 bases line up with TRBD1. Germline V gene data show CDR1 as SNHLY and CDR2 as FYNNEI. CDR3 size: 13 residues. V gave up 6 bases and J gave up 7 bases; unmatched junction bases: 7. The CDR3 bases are TGTGCCAGCAGGCAGGACAGGGAGGGTGGCTACACCTTC. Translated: CASRQDREGGYTF.

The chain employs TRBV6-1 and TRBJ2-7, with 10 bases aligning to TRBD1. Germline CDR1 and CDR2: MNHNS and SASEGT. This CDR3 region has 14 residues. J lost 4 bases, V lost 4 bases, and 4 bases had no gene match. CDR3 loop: CASSVRDRGYEQYF. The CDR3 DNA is TGTGCCAGCAGTGTCCGGGACAGGGGTTACGAGCAGTACTTC.

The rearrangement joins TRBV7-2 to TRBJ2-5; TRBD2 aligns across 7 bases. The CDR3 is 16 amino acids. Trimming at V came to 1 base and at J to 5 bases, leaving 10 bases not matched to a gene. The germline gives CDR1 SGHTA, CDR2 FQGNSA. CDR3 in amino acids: CASSLVGWQGGETQYF. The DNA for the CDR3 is TGTGCCAGCAGCTTAGTTGGATGGCAGGGAGGGGAGACCCAGTACTTC.